The 6 T cell receptor beta chains below all came from one sample that was sequenced in a study of T cells in Graves' hyperthyroidism and ophthalmopathy. Regions amplified from RNA transcripts were the TCR beta CDR3 regions. With the HTBI primer set, the TCR CDR3 went through a first round of RT-PCR. A single record per CDR3 protein comes from TCRdb applying MiXCR to the multiplex PCR reads. The sample lists around 290,000 distinct CDR3 sequences, approximately 12% seen once, with more than 7.5% in the top ten. Material for sequencing was blood. Every receptor here comes from a woman aged 25-40 years with Graves' hyperthyroidism that later progressed to Graves' ophthalmopathy.

There are many counts of this clonotype. The rearrangement uses TRBV18 and TRBJ1-5, with D tentatively TRBD1 (5 bases). Deletions cut 4 bases from V and 0 bases from J, with 10 bases between. Germline values: CDR1 KGHSH, CDR2 LQKENI. The CDR3 is made up of 15 amino acids. The CDR3 region is CASSQLQGSNQPQHF. Here the CDR3 DNA reads TGTGCCAGCTCACAACTGCAGGGTAGCAATCAGCCCCAGCATTTT.

This clonotype was seen more than once but under ten times. V and J are TRBV3-1 and TRBJ2-5, with 7 bases that match TRBD1. There are 16 residues in the CDR3. V was clipped by 1 base and J by 4 bases; unmatched bases: 9. Germline assignment: CDR1 LGHDT and CDR2 YNNKEL (reference sequence). Here the CDR3 DNA reads TGTGCCAGCAGCCAAGTGCTCGGGACAGTTGGAGAGACCCAGTACTTC. Its protein product is CASSQVLGTVGETQYF.

The chain employs TRBV20-1 and TRBJ2-4; D assignment may be TRBD1 or TRBD2 (5 bases each). The CDR3 has 17 amino acids. V shed 1 base and J shed 0 bases, with 16 bases lying between them. The V gene's germline CDR1 is DFQATT and CDR2 SNEGSKA (reference sequence). The DNA for the CDR3 is TGCAGTGCTAGAGTTGGGGGAGACACAATAGCCAAAAACATTCAGTACTTC. Protein sequence: CSARVGGDTIAKNIQYF.

At least ten counts were recorded for this clonotype. The V call is TRBV20-1, the J call TRBJ2-1; 13 bases are shared with TRBD2. CDR3 size: 15 residues. Germline lookup yields CDR1 DFQATT and CDR2 SNEGSKA (reference sequence). V dropped 2 bases and J dropped 9; count of bases not matched to a gene: 7. CDR3 amino acids: CSARSPGLAGIEQFF. The CDR3, as DNA: TGCAGTGCTAGATCTCCGGGACTAGCGGGAATTGAGCAGTTCTTC.

The chain links TRBV4-2 to TRBJ2-7, with 12 positions matching TRBD2. This CDR3 is built from 16 residues. Trimming at V came to 1 base and at J to 1 base, leaving 2 bases not matched to a gene. In germline, CDR1 is LGHNA, CDR2 YNFKEQ. CDR3 bases: TGTGCCAGCAGCCAAGGAGGGACTAGCGGGTCCTACGAGCAGTACTTC. Protein: CASSQGGTSGSYEQYF.

This clonotype was observed a few times. The rearrangement links TRBV4-2 to TRBJ1-3; D gene unclear. V lost 0 bases, J lost 0 bases, and 9 bases lay in between. This CDR3 region has 16 residues. Germline values: CDR1 LGHNA, CDR2 YNFKEQ. The CDR3 loop is CASSQDLLGSGNTIYF. The CDR3 nucleotides read TGTGCCAGCAGCCAAGATCTCCTGGGCTCTGGAAACACCATATATTTT.